Listed below are T cell receptor beta chains from one sample, sequenced in a study of vaccination and CD4 T cells after COVID-19. TCRdb re-called the PCR reads with MiXCR, one entry per CDR3 protein. Here the sample spans fewer than 20,000 distinct CDR3 sequences, roughly 52% being singletons. Their target antigens are unknown. The sequenced material came from CD4+ T cells from blood, cultured in vitro. Receptors originate from a human donor who had recovered from COVID-19. CDR3s include the opening cysteine and the closing phenylalanine or tryptophan. A D gene is named only where the DNA matches it firmly. The listing skips clone size in some rows; elsewhere it reads once, few, many or a size class.

j_call clone_size v_call d_call cdr3_length cdr3_aa cdr3_nt
TRBJ1-2 NA TRBV20-1 TRBD1 14 CSAPRQGTDDGYTF TGCAGTGCTCCTAGACAGGGGACGGATGATGGCTACACCTTC
TRBJ2-2 NA TRBV7-9 TRBD1 17 CASSLPQTGEDTGELFF TGTGCCAGCAGCTTACCCCAGACAGGGGAAGACACCGGGGAGCTGTTTTTT
TRBJ2-2 NA TRBV19 NA 16 CATKKETGANTGELFF TGTGCCACCAAGAAGGAGACGGGAGCGAACACCGGGGAGCTGTTTTTT
TRBJ1-2 medium-sized TRBV7-2 TRBD1 14 CASSPGQAFYGYTF TGTGCCAGCAGCCCGGGACAGGCCTTCTATGGCTACACCTTC
TRBJ1-1 NA TRBV20-1 TRBD1 15 CSARDRGQGNTEAFF TGCAGTGCTAGAGACAGGGGACAGGGTAACACTGAAGCTTTCTTT
TRBJ1-1 once TRBV30 NA 13 CAWSALPGTEAFF TGTGCCTGGAGTGCCCTCCCCGGGACTGAAGCTTTCTTT
TRBJ2-5 NA TRBV28 NA 12 CASSSARETQYF TGTGCCAGCAGTTCAGCGAGAGAGACCCAGTACTTC
TRBJ1-5 NA TRBV20-1 TRBD1 14 CSATGTGAPQPQHF TGCAGTGCTACCGGGACAGGGGCTCCTCAGCCCCAGCATTTT
TRBJ2-3 NA TRBV6-1 TRBD1 15 CASRGQAPRRDTQYF TGTGCCAGCCGTGGACAGGCGCCACGGAGAGATACGCAGTATTTT
TRBJ1-1 NA TRBV7-9 NA 15 CASSLALVMNTEAFF TGTGCCAGCAGCTTAGCCCTGGTTATGAACACTGAAGCTTTCTTT
TRBJ1-2 NA TRBV12-3/TRBV12-4 NA 17 CASSYSGTASTNYGYTF TGTGCCAGCAGTTATTCCGGTACAGCGTCTACTAACTATGGCTACACCTTC
TRBJ1-5 NA TRBV6-1 TRBD1 14 CASRRQGRNQPQHF TGTGCCAGCAGAAGACAGGGTAGGAATCAGCCCCAGCATTTT
TRBJ2-3 NA TRBV29-1 NA 17 CSVGTGTGIRGTDTQYF TGCAGCGTTGGAACCGGGACGGGGATCCGAGGCACAGATACGCAGTATTTT
TRBJ2-5 NA TRBV7-2 NA 14 CASSLAIEGETQYF TGTGCCAGCAGCTTAGCGATCGAGGGAGAGACCCAGTACTTC
TRBJ2-3 NA TRBV20-1 NA 14 CSARTERTTDTQYF TGCAGTGCTAGAACTGAGCGGACCACAGATACGCAGTATTTT
TRBJ2-1 NA TRBV7-8 NA 12 CASSRGSGEQFF TGTGCCAGCAGTCGGGGGTCTGGGGAGCAGTTCTTC
TRBJ2-1 NA TRBV15 NA 15 CATSRDPLRDNEQFF TGTGCCACCAGCAGAGATCCTCTAAGGGACAATGAGCAGTTCTTC
TRBJ1-1 NA TRBV20-1 TRBD1 16 CSAHIQGRSMNTEAFF TGCAGTGCCCATATACAGGGGAGGAGTATGAACACTGAAGCTTTCTTT
TRBJ2-5 NA TRBV20-1 NA 15 CSARGGGPNQETQYF TGCAGTGCTAGAGGAGGGGGACCAAATCAAGAGACCCAGTACTTC
TRBJ2-7 NA TRBV12-3/TRBV12-4 NA 18 CASSLQLLPTRSKNEQYF TGTGCCAGCAGTTTACAACTCCTCCCCACCCGGTCTAAAAACGAGCAGTACTTC
TRBJ1-5 NA TRBV6-5 NA 15 CASSFGRGSNQPQHF TGTGCCAGCAGTTTCGGTCGGGGGAGCAATCAGCCCCAGCATTTT
TRBJ1-2 few TRBV5-4 NA 12 CASSPRGGGYTF TGTGCCAGCAGCCCCCGAGGGGGTGGCTACACCTTC
TRBJ2-5 NA TRBV7-3 NA 16 CASSSQGSGNQETQYF TGTGCCAGCAGCTCCCAGGGTAGCGGTAACCAAGAGACCCAGTACTTC
TRBJ1-3 NA TRBV6-5 NA 15 CASSLGPDSGNTIYF TGTGCCAGCAGTTTGGGACCGGACTCTGGAAACACCATATATTTT
TRBJ1-1 NA TRBV7-2 NA 15 CASSLAGGGRGEAFF TGTGCCAGCAGCTTAGCGGGAGGGGGGCGTGGTGAAGCTTTCTTT
TRBJ2-3 NA TRBV7-2 NA 16 CASSLVADSSTDTQYF TGTGCCAGCAGCTTAGTGGCGGATTCTAGCACAGATACGCAGTATTTT
TRBJ2-5 once TRBV5-4 NA 12 CASSLKAETQYF TGTGCCAGCAGCTTGAAGGCTGAGACCCAGTACTTC
TRBJ1-1 NA TRBV10-1 NA 13 CASSRAGNTEAFF TGCGCCAGCAGTAGAGCGGGGAACACTGAAGCTTTCTTT
TRBJ1-5 NA TRBV19 TRBD1 18 CASSTRGQGRRSNQPQHF TGTGCCAGTAGTACAAGAGGACAGGGGAGGCGTAGCAATCAGCCCCAGCATTTT
TRBJ2-1 NA TRBV20-1 TRBD2 16 CSASGPLAGGYNEQFF TGCAGTGCTAGTGGGCCCCTAGCGGGAGGGTACAATGAGCAGTTCTTC
TRBJ2-7 few TRBV20-1 NA 15 CSARGAQGNSYEQYF TGCAGTGCTAGAGGCGCCCAGGGGAACTCCTACGAGCAGTACTTC